These 21 T cell receptor beta chains came from one sample sequenced in a study of blood T cell repertoires in COVID-19. The repertoire was sequenced with immunoSEQ multiplex PCR; TCRdb's copy has only in-frame clones and lacks some. The sample shows about 120,000 clones, around 83% of them seen only once. Sequences were obtained from PBMCs or T cells enriched from blood (not recorded which). These receptors were collected from a woman in her twenties or thirties who had recovered from COVID-19.

This clone was counted a single time. The chain is built from TRBV4-2 and TRBJ2-3; 12 bases fit TRBD2. Trimming at V came to 0 bases and at J to 6 bases, leaving 10 bases not matched to a gene. Germline CDR1 and CDR2: LGHNA and YNFKEQ. The CDR3 sequence is 18 residues long. The CDR3 sequence is CASSQDRWTSGVSDTQYF. Here the CDR3 DNA reads TGTGCCAGCAGCCAAGATAGATGGACTAGCGGGGTCTCGGATACGCAGTATTTT.

The chain employs TRBV6-5 and TRBJ2-7; D might be TRBD1 (5 bases). The CDR3 loop spans 13 amino acids. With 5 bases removed from V and 2 bases from J, the gap between germline ends came to 10 bases. Germline V CDR1 and CDR2: MNHEY, SVGAGI. The DNA for the CDR3 is TGTGCCAGCAGTCCCCTCAGGGCCTACGAGCAGTACTTC. Protein: CASSPLRAYEQYF.

V and J are TRBV28 and TRBJ1-2; a weak D match, TRBD1 (5 bases). The CDR3 is made up of 15 amino acids. Germline V gene data show CDR1 as MDHEN and CDR2 as SYDVKM. V was clipped by 1 base and J by 5 bases, with 14 bases between them. DNA for the CDR3: TGTGCCAGCAGTTTATCGGTCGCCAGGGTGTATGGCTACACCTTC. Its translation is CASSLSVARVYGYTF.

The genes are TRBV7-2 and TRBJ2-1; 7 bases agree with TRBD2. The trim removed 5 bases at V and 0 bases at J, leaving 4 bases unmatched. Germline CDR1 and CDR2: SGHTA and FQGNSA. The CDR3 has 15 amino acids. Written as DNA, the CDR3 is TGTGCCAGCAGCGCCAGACTAGCCTCCTACAATGAGCAGTTCTTC. Its protein product is CASSARLASYNEQFF. Looking up the rest from reference TRBV7-2 and TRBJ2-1 gives the full variable domain: GAGVSQSPSNKVTEKGKDVELRCDPISGHTALYWYRQSLGQGLEFLIYFQGNSAPDKSGLPSDRFSAERTGGSVSTLTIQRTQQEDSAVYLCASSARLASYNEQFFGPGTRLTVL.

This chain joins TRBV5-1 and TRBJ2-5, with 7 bases aligning to TRBD2. The CDR3 sequence is 16 residues long. V dropped 1 base and J dropped 1; count of bases not matched to a gene: 7. CDR1 is SGHRS, CDR2 YFSETQ, per germline. The CDR3 DNA reads TGCGCCAGCAGCTTGATGCCTAGCGGTTTCCAAGAGACCCAGTACTTC. Translating it yields CASSLMPSGFQETQYF.

The chain links TRBV6-4 to TRBJ2-7; 10 nucleotides line up with TRBD2. Germline V gene data show CDR1 as MRHNA and CDR2 as SNTAGT. V lost 9 bases, J lost 5 bases, and 10 bases stayed unmatched. This CDR3 is built from 14 residues. The DNA of the CDR3 is TGTGCCAGGGGACTTCTAGCGGGAGCGCACGAGCAGTACTTC. It is translated as CARGLLAGAHEQYF.

The gene calls are TRBV6-5 and TRBJ2-3; a possible D gene is TRBD2 (5 bases). The CDR3 loop spans 14 amino acids. CDR1 is MNHEY and CDR2 is SVGAGI in the germline V gene. The V end was cut by 5 bases, the J end by 8 bases, with 17 bases between. CDR3 sequence (DNA): TGTGCCAGCAGTCCGCAGGCCACTAGTCCTACGCAGTATTTT. Translating it yields CASSPQATSPTQYF.

The chain carries TRBV27 and TRBJ1-1; D is ambiguous. V gave up 3 bases and J gave up 0 bases, with 5 bases separating them. The CDR3 runs to 13 residues. The germline V gene encodes CDR1 MNHEY and CDR2 SMNVEV (reference sequence). CDR3 DNA sequence: TGTGCCAGCAGTTTGCGCTTGAACACTGAAGCTTTCTTT. This gives the protein CASSLRLNTEAFF.

The V call is TRBV5-6, the J call TRBJ2-5; 12 positions agree with TRBD1. CDR3 length: 16 residues. Unmatched junction bases numbered 9, after V lost 4 bases and J lost 5 bases. CDR1 SGHDT and CDR2 YYEEEE come from the germline V gene. The CDR3, as DNA: TGTGCCAGCAGCACTCGTGGGACAGGGGGCGGGGAGACCCAGTACTTC. It is translated as CASSTRGTGGGETQYF.

The V and J genes are TRBV28 and TRBJ2-7; tentatively, D is TRBD1 (5 bases). This CDR3 is built from 15 residues. Germline V gene data show CDR1 as MDHEN and CDR2 as SYDVKM. Trimming took 5 bases from V and 2 from J, leaving 16 bases between them. CDR3: CASSQLDTPPYEQYF. CDR3 DNA: TGTGCCAGCAGTCAACTGGACACCCCGCCCTACGAGCAGTACTTC.

This chain links TRBV28 with TRBJ1-2; 9 positions match TRBD1. In germline, CDR1 is MDHEN, CDR2 SYDVKM. The length of the CDR3 is 14 residues. V gave up 6 bases and J gave up 5 bases; unmatched junction bases: 7. The CDR3 nucleotides read TGTGCCAGCAGGTTCCACGGGACAGGGTATGGCTACACCTTC. Its protein is CASRFHGTGYGYTF.

The gene calls are TRBV24-1 and TRBJ1-5, with 8 nucleotides matching TRBD1. The CDR3 loop spans 16 amino acids. From germline, CDR1 is KGHDR and CDR2 SFDVKD. V lost 7 bases to trimming and J lost 2 bases; unmatched junction nucleotides: 9. The DNA of the CDR3 is TGTGCCACCAGGGACGGTGTGGGACAGGGCAATCAGCCCCAGCATTTT. It codes for CATRDGVGQGNQPQHF.

V and J are TRBV7-2 and TRBJ1-6, with 7 nucleotides matching TRBD1. Germline values: CDR1 SGHTA, CDR2 FQGNSA. V dropped 4 bases and J dropped 3; count of bases not matched to a gene: 9. There are 17 residues in the CDR3. In DNA, the CDR3 is TGTGCCAGCAGCTCTCTCGGAACAGGGGACTATAATTCACCCCTCCACTTT. This sequence encodes CASSSLGTGDYNSPLHF.

V gene TRBV15 combines with J gene TRBJ1-5; no clear D gene. This CDR3 contains 13 residues. Germline CDR1 LNHNV, CDR2 YYDKDF (reference sequence). V lost 0 bases and J 10 bases, leaving 10 bases between the germline ends. Written as DNA, the CDR3 is TGTGCCACCAGCAGAGATGGCAGGTACCCCCAGCATTTT. It specifies CATSRDGRYPQHF.

This clone was seen just once. V usage is TRBV9 and J usage is TRBJ2-1; 12 nucleotides match TRBD1. CDR1 and CDR2 (germline): SGDLS, YYNGEE. V was pared by 7 bases and J by 8 bases, with 4 bases of the junction left unmatched. The CDR3 sequence is 13 residues long. CDR3 nucleotide sequence: TGTGCCAGCGGGGACAGGGGGCCAGATGAGCAGTTCTTC. It codes for CASGDRGPDEQFF.

The rearrangement joins TRBV19 to TRBJ2-6; a weak D match, TRBD1 (7 bases). The germline gives CDR1 LNHDA, CDR2 SQIVND (reference sequence). V shed 6 bases and J shed 4 bases, with 16 bases lying between them. CDR3 length equals 16 residues. In DNA form, the CDR3 reads TGTGCCAGTAGCCCGACAGGGACTCTCGGGGCCAACGTCCTGACTTTC. Translating it yields CASSPTGTLGANVLTF.

The V gene is TRBV7-9, the J gene TRBJ1-3; D perhaps matches TRBD1 (5 bases). Germline CDR1 SEHNR, CDR2 FQNEAQ (reference sequence). This CDR3 region has 17 residues. Between the trimmed V and J ends, which lost 1 base and 3 bases, there was a span of 16 bases. CDR3 nucleotides: TGTGCCAGCAGCTTAGAGGCCGGCAGGGCTAGTGGAAACACCATATATTTT. It encodes CASSLEAGRASGNTIYF.

This clone has a count of ten or more. The chain recombines TRBV13 with TRBJ2-7, with D perhaps matching TRBD2 (5 bases). CDR3 length equals 12 residues. Per germline, CDR1 PRHDT and CDR2 FYEKMQ (reference sequence). V was trimmed by 5 bases and J by 3 bases, leaving 8 bases between them. CDR3 loop: CASSHGNYEQYF. Written as DNA, the CDR3 is TGTGCCAGCAGCCACGGGAACTACGAGCAGTACTTC.

The chain has TRBV10-2 and TRBJ1-6; D is unresolved. V was trimmed by 11 bases and J by 8 bases, leaving 19 bases between them. The CDR3 totals 14 residues. Germline lookup yields CDR1 WSHSY and CDR2 SAAADI. The CDR3 loop is CAASTVIADSPLHF. CDR3 DNA sequence: TGCGCCGCATCAACAGTTATAGCGGATTCACCCCTCCACTTT.

This chain joins TRBV6-2 or TRBV6-3 and TRBJ2-7; 10 nucleotides align to TRBD2. The CDR3 length is 14 residues. Losses at the gene ends were 5 bases for V and 4 bases for J; bases not matched to a gene: 5. The germline V gene has CDR1 MNHEY and CDR2 SVGEGT. The CDR3 sequence: CASSSGRAFYEQYF. CDR3 DNA: TGTGCCAGCAGTAGCGGGAGGGCCTTTTACGAGCAGTACTTC.

V and J are TRBV27 and TRBJ2-1; D gene unclear. Germline V gene data show CDR1 as MNHEY and CDR2 as SMNVEV (reference sequence). V was pared by 10 bases and J by 0 bases, with 16 bases between. CDR3 length: 15 amino acids. The CDR3 region is CATSSPSSSYNEQFF. The CDR3 DNA reads as TGTGCCACCTCCTCGCCCTCTAGCTCCTACAATGAGCAGTTCTTC.